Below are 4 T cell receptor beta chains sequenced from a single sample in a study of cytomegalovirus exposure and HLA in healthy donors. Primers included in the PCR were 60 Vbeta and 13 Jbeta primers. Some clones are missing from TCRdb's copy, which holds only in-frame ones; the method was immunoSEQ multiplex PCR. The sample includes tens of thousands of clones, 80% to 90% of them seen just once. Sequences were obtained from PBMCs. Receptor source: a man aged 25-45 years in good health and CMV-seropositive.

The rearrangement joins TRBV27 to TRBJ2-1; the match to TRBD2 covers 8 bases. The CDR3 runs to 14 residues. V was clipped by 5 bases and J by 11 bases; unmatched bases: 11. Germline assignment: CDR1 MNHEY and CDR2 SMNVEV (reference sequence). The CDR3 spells CASSPSGLALQQFF. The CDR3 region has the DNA TGTGCCAGCAGTCCCTCAGGACTAGCCCTGCAGCAGTTCTTC.

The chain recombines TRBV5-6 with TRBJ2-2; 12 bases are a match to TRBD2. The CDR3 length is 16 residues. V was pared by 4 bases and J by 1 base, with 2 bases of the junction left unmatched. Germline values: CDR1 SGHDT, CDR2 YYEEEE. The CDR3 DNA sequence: TGTGCCAGCAGCCTGGGACTAGCGGGGAACACCGGGGAGCTGTTTTTT. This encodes CASSLGLAGNTGELFF.

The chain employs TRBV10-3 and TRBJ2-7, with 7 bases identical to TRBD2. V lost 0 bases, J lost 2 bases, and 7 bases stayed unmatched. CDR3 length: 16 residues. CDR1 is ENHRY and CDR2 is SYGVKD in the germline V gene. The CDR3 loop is CAISESGGRSTYEQYF. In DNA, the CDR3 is TGTGCCATCAGTGAGTCAGGCGGGAGAAGCACCTACGAGCAGTACTTC.

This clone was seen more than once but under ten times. Written as DNA, the CDR3 is TGTGCCAGCAGTCCTTACTCCCTTCGGACTGAAGCTTTCTTT. As protein: CASSPYSLRTEAFF. J is TRBJ1-1 and V is TRBV27; D unresolved. The length of the CDR3 is 14 residues. The V and J ends lost 5 bases and 5 bases respectively, with 15 bases between them. Germline V gives CDR1 MNHEY, CDR2 SMNVEV (reference sequence).